This is a list of T cell receptor beta chains from one sample in a study of blood T cell repertoires in COVID-19. Here immunoSEQ multiplex PCR was the method, and the copy in TCRdb shows in-frame clones only, minus some. Here the sample spans approximately 22,000 clones, around 90% being singletons. Sequences were obtained from peripheral blood. Source of these receptors: a man aged 65 to 85 with active COVID-19. CDR3s include the opening cysteine and the closing phenylalanine or tryptophan. A D gene is named only where the DNA matches it firmly. Expanded clones are given a class, and other clones once, few, many or no size at all.

TRBV29-1	TRBD1	TRBJ1-2	.	CSVGLGQADYGYTF	TGCAGCGTTGGCCTCGGACAGGCCGACTATGGCTACACCTTC
TRBV28	TRBD2	TRBJ2-2	.	CASSYPTSGANTGELFF	TGTGCCAGCAGTTATCCTACTAGCGGGGCAAACACCGGGGAGCTGTTTTTT
TRBV4-3	TRBD2	TRBJ2-1	.	CASSRLAGGSYNEQFF	TGCGCCAGCAGCAGACTAGCGGGAGGCTCCTACAATGAGCAGTTCTTC
TRBV10-3	.	TRBJ2-3	.	CATTDSWGAQYF	TGTGCCACAACAGATAGCTGGGGAGCCCAGTATTTT
TRBV2	.	TRBJ2-5	.	CASSTDRFEETQYF	TGTGCCAGCAGTACCGACAGGTTTGAAGAGACCCAGTACTTC
TRBV30	.	TRBJ1-2	few	CAWSSDRTSYYGYTF	TGTGCCTGGAGTTCCGACAGGACCTCATACTATGGCTACACCTTC
TRBV30	.	TRBJ1-5	.	CAWSSRGNQPQHF	TGTGCCTGGAGTAGTCGGGGAAATCAGCCCCAGCATTTT
TRBV7-9	.	TRBJ1-1	.	CASSLLGNTEAFF	TGTGCCAGCAGCTTACTCGGGAACACTGAAGCTTTCTTT
TRBV12-3/TRBV12-4	.	TRBJ1-1	.	CASTTGTEAFF	TGTGCCAGCACCACAGGGACTGAAGCTTTCTTT
TRBV6-5	TRBD2	TRBJ2-1	.	CASRTSGVYNEQFF	TGTGCCAGCCGGACTAGCGGGGTCTACAATGAGCAGTTCTTC
TRBV27	.	TRBJ1-4	.	CASRKTVNEKLFF	TGTGCCAGCAGAAAGACAGTTAATGAAAAACTGTTTTTT
TRBV10-3	.	TRBJ2-2	.	CAIRRGTLNTGELFF	TGTGCCATCAGGCGCGGAACCTTGAACACCGGGGAGCTGTTTTTT
TRBV5-1	.	TRBJ2-7	.	CASSVTGPGEQYF	TGCGCCAGCAGCGTTACAGGGCCGGGGGAGCAGTACTTC
TRBV7-2	.	TRBJ2-3	.	CASSQEGQSSTDTQYF	TGTGCCAGCAGCCAGGAAGGACAGAGTTCCACAGATACGCAGTATTTT
TRBV9	.	TRBJ1-2	.	CASSDGGQGHGYTF	TGTGCCAGCAGCGATGGAGGGCAGGGCCATGGCTACACCTTC
TRBV3-1/TRBV3-2	.	TRBJ1-4	.	CASSPDPERKLFF	TGTGCCAGCAGCCCCGATCCGGAGCGAAAACTGTTTTTT
TRBV2	.	TRBJ1-2	.	CASSFLGAGGYTF	TGTGCCAGCAGTTTTCTGGGGGCGGGCGGCTACACCTTC
TRBV3-1/TRBV3-2	.	TRBJ2-5	.	CASSPPEGLETQYF	TGTGCCAGCAGCCCTCCGGAGGGTTTGGAGACCCAGTACTTC
TRBV24-1	.	TRBJ1-4	.	CATSDLTTGKLFF	TGTGCCACCAGTGACCTCACGACTGGTAAACTGTTTTTT
TRBV13	.	TRBJ1-2	.	CASSYQGLDGYTF	TGTGCCAGCAGCTACCAGGGACTTGATGGCTACACCTTC
TRBV5-1	TRBD2	TRBJ2-5	.	CASSLGSASGGGYQETQYF	TGCGCCAGCAGCTTGGGTTCGGCTAGCGGGGGAGGGTACCAAGAGACCCAGTACTTC
TRBV5-5	TRBD1	TRBJ2-1	.	CASSLWGTGDLFF	TGTGCCAGCAGCTTGTGGGGGACAGGAGATCTGTTCTTC
TRBV19	.	TRBJ2-7	.	CASSILGGAVPSGQYF	TGTGCCAGTAGTATTCTCGGCGGGGCGGTTCCATCGGGGCAGTACTTC
TRBV4-3	.	TRBJ1-4	.	CASSQGEGRGNEKLFF	TGCGCCAGCAGCCAAGGGGAGGGACGAGGGAATGAAAAACTGTTTTTT
TRBV19	.	TRBJ1-1	.	CASTPSRDVTEAFF	TGTGCCAGTACCCCGTCGAGGGATGTCACTGAAGCTTTCTTT
TRBV7-9	TRBD1	TRBJ1-1	.	CASSPGQGGTEAFF	TGTGCCAGCAGCCCGGGACAGGGCGGCACTGAAGCTTTCTTT
TRBV11-3	.	TRBJ1-1	.	CASSLSGLNTEAFF	TGTGCCAGCAGCTTATCTGGGCTGAACACTGAAGCTTTCTTT
TRBV3-1/TRBV3-2	.	TRBJ1-4	.	CASSQASGEKLFF	TGTGCCAGCAGCCAAGCTTCGGGTGAAAAACTGTTTTTT
TRBV7-9	TRBD1	TRBJ2-5	.	CASSPPAGGIEETQYF	TGTGCCAGCAGCCCCCCGGCAGGGGGAATAGAAGAGACCCAGTACTTC
TRBV9	TRBD1	TRBJ1-1	.	CASSFTGDGTEAFF	TGTGCCAGCAGCTTCACAGGGGATGGCACTGAAGCTTTCTTT
TRBV6-1	.	TRBJ1-5	.	CASSEQGFAQPQHF	TGTGCCAGCAGTGAACAGGGGTTTGCTCAGCCCCAGCATTTT
TRBV2	TRBD1	TRBJ2-7	.	CASTPGQGPYEQYF	TGTGCCAGCACCCCGGGACAGGGACCCTACGAGCAGTACTTC
TRBV9	.	TRBJ2-7	.	CASSVGLARTYEQYF	TGTGCCAGCAGCGTAGGGCTAGCGCGGACCTACGAGCAGTACTTC
TRBV2	.	TRBJ2-1	once	CASTSYNEQFF	TGTGCCAGCACGAGTTACAATGAGCAGTTCTTC
TRBV6-2/TRBV6-3	TRBD2	TRBJ2-5	.	CASSYFGGRGETQYF	TGTGCCAGCAGTTACTTTGGCGGGAGAGGGGAGACCCAGTACTTC
TRBV7-9	.	TRBJ2-1	.	CASSVYNEQFF	TGTGCCAGCAGCGTATACAATGAGCAGTTCTTC
TRBV6-5	.	TRBJ2-7	.	CASVPVSSYEQYF	TGTGCCAGCGTCCCAGTAAGCTCCTACGAGCAGTACTTC
TRBV3-1/TRBV3-2	TRBD2	TRBJ2-5	.	CASSQGTSGRIETQYF	TGTGCCAGCAGCCAAGGGACTAGCGGGCGGATAGAGACCCAGTACTTC
TRBV28	.	TRBJ2-7	few	CASSPVLNSYEQYF	TGTGCCAGCAGTCCCGTACTAAACTCCTACGAGCAGTACTTC
TRBV7-2	.	TRBJ1-4	.	CASSGQGGEKLFF	TGTGCCAGCAGTGGGCAGGGTGGAGAAAAACTGTTTTTT
TRBV5-1	.	TRBJ2-1	.	CASSTEGISYNEQFF	TGCGCCAGCAGCACCGAGGGCATTTCCTACAATGAGCAGTTCTTC
TRBV3-1/TRBV3-2	TRBD1	TRBJ2-6	.	CASSQGQGWLYGANVLTF	TGTGCCAGCAGCCAAGGACAGGGTTGGTTGTATGGGGCCAACGTCCTGACTTTC
TRBV18	TRBD2	TRBJ2-1	.	CASSTGLAGGNEQFF	TGTGCCAGCTCCACGGGACTAGCGGGGGGCAATGAGCAGTTCTTC
TRBV7-9	.	TRBJ2-7	once	CASSNDWSSYEQYF	TGTGCCAGCAGTAATGACTGGAGCTCCTACGAGCAGTACTTC